Listed below are T cell receptor beta chains from one sample, sequenced in a study of OX40 agonist ivuxolimab in advanced cancers. Only in-frame clones appear in the TCRdb table, and some are missing; sequencing was by immunoSEQ multiplex PCR. Of 48,000 or so clones in the sample, 70% to 90% were seen once. The sequenced sample was CD4+ or CD8+ T cells sorted from blood, obtained in a trial of the OX40 agonist ivuxolimab. These TCRs come from an adult with an advanced solid tumor such as melanoma, head and neck, liver or kidney cancer. The CDR3 runs from the conserved cysteine through the conserved F or W. D genes are given only for firm matches. Clone size appears in some rows only: once, few, many, or a class for an expanded clone.

j_gene | v_gene | d_gene | abundance | CDR3nt | CDR3aa
TRBJ1-2 | TRBV25-1 | TRBD1 | NA | TGTGCCAGCAGCGCCGGGACAGGGGGCGCGGGGTATGGCTACACCTTC | CASSAGTGGAGYGYTF
TRBJ2-1 | TRBV21-1 | NA | once | TGTGCCAGCAGCAAAGAGGTGGTATCAAGCCCAGGGCACAATGAGCAGTTCTTC | CASSKEVVSSPGHNEQFF
TRBJ2-7 | TRBV20-1 | NA | NA | TGCAGTGCTGGGGGGCCCTACGAGCAGTACTTC | CSAGGPYEQYF
TRBJ1-1 | TRBV27 | TRBD1 | NA | TGTGCCAGCAGCCGACAGGGGTCTTTCAACACTGAAGCTTTCTTT | CASSRQGSFNTEAFF
TRBJ2-7 | TRBV7-9 | TRBD1 | NA | TGTGCCAGCAGCGCCGGAGGGACAGGTGGGAGCTACGAGCAGTACTTC | CASSAGGTGGSYEQYF
TRBJ2-1 | TRBV9 | TRBD2 | NA | TGTGCCAGCAGCAGAAGCGGGGGTGACTACAATGAGCAGTTCTTC | CASSRSGGDYNEQFF
TRBJ2-7 | TRBV5-6 | NA | NA | TGTGCCAGCAGCTTGGGTGTATACGAGCAGTACTTC | CASSLGVYEQYF
TRBJ2-3 | TRBV5-1 | TRBD2 | NA | TGCGCCAGCAGCTTGGTATCGGGAGGGCGAACAGATACGCAGTATTTT | CASSLVSGGRTDTQYF
TRBJ2-5 | TRBV5-1 | TRBD2 | NA | TGCGCCAGCAGCTTGGGAGGGCTAGCGGTCCAAGAGACCCAGTACTTC | CASSLGGLAVQETQYF
TRBJ1-5 | TRBV7-8 | TRBD1 | NA | TGTGCCAGCAGCTTAGGCAGGGGGAGAAGCAATCAGCCCCAGCATTTT | CASSLGRGRSNQPQHF
TRBJ1-4 | TRBV27 | NA | NA | TGTGCCAGCAGCTTATTACAGGGTGTGGGAGTAAAACTGTTTTTT | CASSLLQGVGVKLFF
TRBJ2-1 | TRBV28 | NA | NA | TGTGCCAGCAGTTTATTAACCGGTATTAATGAGCAGTTCTTC | CASSLLTGINEQFF
TRBJ2-5 | TRBV5-1 | TRBD2 | NA | TGCGCCAGCAGCTACGGGACTACTACGGAGGAGCAGTACTTC | CASSYGTTTEEQYF
TRBJ2-1 | TRBV27 | NA | NA | TGTGCCAGCAGCGCCCACTATCAAATCCCGACAGGAGGCTTTGCGAGCTCCTACAATGAGCAGTTCTTC | CASSAHYQIPTGGFASSYNEQFF
TRBJ2-1 | TRBV19 | NA | NA | TGTGCCAGTAGTATGAAGCCCGAAAACAATGAGCAGTTCTTC | CASSMKPENNEQFF
TRBJ2-7 | TRBV2 | NA | NA | TGTGCCAGCGACGGGACCACCGGCTCCTACGAGCAGTACTTC | CASDGTTGSYEQYF
TRBJ2-3 | TRBV2 | TRBD1 | NA | TGTGCCAGCAGTAGGGGACAGATCGTGTTTAGCACAGATACGCAGTATTTT | CASSRGQIVFSTDTQYF
TRBJ1-2 | TRBV19 | NA | NA | TGTGCCAGTAGTAAAGACACCTCAGAGGACTATGGCTACACCTTC | CASSKDTSEDYGYTF
TRBJ2-7 | TRBV25-1 | NA | few | TGTGCCAGCCAATCTGCGGCTGAGCAGTACTTC | CASQSAAEQYF
TRBJ2-6 | TRBV11-1 | NA | NA | TGTGCCAGCAGCTTCGTCGGGGCCAACGTCCTGACTTTC | CASSFVGANVLTF
TRBJ1-4 | TRBV7-2 | NA | NA | TGTGCCAGCAGCTTGGGGACTGGACGTAATGAAAAACTGTTTTTT | CASSLGTGRNEKLFF
TRBJ1-1 | TRBV5-1 | NA | NA | TGCGCCAGCAGCTTGAGCAGTCTAGGCACTGAAGCTTTCTTT | CASSLSSLGTEAFF
TRBJ2-3 | TRBV2 | TRBD2 | NA | TGTGCCAGCAGCGGAGCCGGGACTAGGGTTATCAATACGCAGTATTTT | CASSGAGTRVINTQYF
TRBJ1-1 | TRBV6-5 | NA | NA | TGTGCCAGCAGCAAGGGGGGAGGAACTGAAGCTTTCTTT | CASSKGGGTEAFF
TRBJ1-1 | TRBV5-1 | NA | few | TGCGCCAGCAGGAAGGGAATGAACACTGAAGCTTTCTTT | CASRKGMNTEAFF
TRBJ2-5 | TRBV27 | TRBD2 | NA | TGTGCCAGCAGTCCACTAGCGGGAGGGCCTTCGGGAAAGACCCAGTACTTC | CASSPLAGGPSGKTQYF
TRBJ1-1 | TRBV5-5 | NA | NA | TGTGCCAGCAGCAGCGCCCCAATGAACACTGAAGCTTTCTTT | CASSSAPMNTEAFF
TRBJ2-1 | TRBV28 | NA | NA | TGTGCCAGCGCGAGGAGCTCCTACAATGAGCAGTTCTTC | CASARSSYNEQFF
TRBJ1-5 | TRBV30 | NA | NA | TGTGCCTGGAGTGTGCCGGCGGGGCAGCCCCAGCATTTT | CAWSVPAGQPQHF
TRBJ2-1 | TRBV30 | TRBD2 | NA | TGTGCCTGGAATGTAGCGGGAGGGGGCCTAATTAGTGAGCAGTTCTTC | CAWNVAGGGLISEQFF
TRBJ2-2 | TRBV2 | TRBD1 | NA | TGTGCCAGCAGCTCGGACAGGGGGCCCGGGGAGCTGTTTTTT | CASSSDRGPGELFF
TRBJ2-7 | TRBV4-1 | TRBD2 | once | TGCGCCAGCAGCCAGCTTAGGACTAGCGGCTACGAGCAGTACTTC | CASSQLRTSGYEQYF
TRBJ2-3 | TRBV5-1 | TRBD2 | NA | TGCGCCAGCAGCCGAGCGAGCGGGACTAGCACAGATACGCAGTATTTT | CASSRASGTSTDTQYF
TRBJ2-5 | TRBV5-6 | NA | NA | TGTGCCAGCAGCTTGTACCAGGGTGGGGCCGAGACCCAGTACTTC | CASSLYQGGAETQYF
TRBJ1-1 | TRBV5-1 | NA | NA | TGCGCCAGCAGCGCTGAACCAGGGACACTTGAAGCTTTCTTT | CASSAEPGTLEAFF
TRBJ2-2 | TRBV7-8 | NA | NA | TGTGCCAGCAGCTTCCTCAGGGACACCGGGGAGCTGTTTTTT | CASSFLRDTGELFF
TRBJ2-1 | TRBV5-1 | TRBD2 | NA | TGCGCCAGCAGCTCCGCGGGAGGGAACAATGAGCAGTTCTTC | CASSSAGGNNEQFF
TRBJ1-5 | TRBV19 | TRBD1 | few | TGTGCCACCTCGACAGGGGGCAATCAGCCCCAGCATTTT | CATSTGGNQPQHF
TRBJ2-7 | TRBV18 | NA | NA | TGTGCCAGCTCACCACCGTCGAAATCGGGGGAGCAGTACTTC | CASSPPSKSGEQYF
TRBJ2-5 | TRBV6-5 | NA | NA | TGTGCCAGCAGTTACGGGGGCGGAGAGACCCAGTACTTC | CASSYGGGETQYF
TRBJ1-5 | TRBV6-1 | NA | NA | TGTGCCAGCAGTGAAGGGTACGACCTAAATCAGCCCCAGCATTTT | CASSEGYDLNQPQHF
TRBJ1-2 | TRBV30 | TRBD1 | few | TGTGCCTGGGGACAGGATAACTATGGCTACACCTTC | CAWGQDNYGYTF
TRBJ1-5 | TRBV2 | NA | NA | TGTGCCAGCAGGGAACAGAGTGTTAATCAGCCCCAGCATTTT | CASREQSVNQPQHF
TRBJ2-7 | TRBV28 | NA | NA | TGTGCCAGCAGTTTGATTCGGGGGGCCCACGAGCAGTACTTC | CASSLIRGAHEQYF
TRBJ1-1 | TRBV28 | NA | NA | TGTGCCAGCAAAGCGTATCGGGACGGTCCTGAAGCTTTCTTT | CASKAYRDGPEAFF
TRBJ2-3 | TRBV11-1 | NA | NA | TGTGCCAGCAGCTTAGGGCATACCACAGATACGCAGTATTTT | CASSLGHTTDTQYF
TRBJ2-7 | TRBV29-1 | NA | once | TGCAGCGTTGGCGCAGCGGGCTCCTACGAGCAGTACTTC | CSVGAAGSYEQYF